This TCR beta chain came from a study of blood T cell repertoires in COVID-19. Study-level information: Specimens from acute and convalescent COVID-19 originated in the United States, Italy and Spain.

Measured with immunoSEQ multiplex PCR; TCRdb has only the in-frame clones, and not every one. The data contain under 200,000 clones, about 85% of them singletons. Germline CDR1 is SGHRS and CDR2 is YFSETQ. The CDR3 runs 14 residues. V gave up 1 base and J gave up 2 bases; unmatched junction bases: 1. The material sequenced was peripheral blood. This TCR was sampled from a woman older than 75 with acute or convalescent COVID-19. The chain links TRBV5-1 to TRBJ1-1, with 8 bases matching TRBD1. CDR3 residues: CASSLSGGNTEAFF. As DNA, the CDR3 is TGCGCCAGCAGCTTGTCAGGGGGCAACACTGAAGCTTTCTTT.